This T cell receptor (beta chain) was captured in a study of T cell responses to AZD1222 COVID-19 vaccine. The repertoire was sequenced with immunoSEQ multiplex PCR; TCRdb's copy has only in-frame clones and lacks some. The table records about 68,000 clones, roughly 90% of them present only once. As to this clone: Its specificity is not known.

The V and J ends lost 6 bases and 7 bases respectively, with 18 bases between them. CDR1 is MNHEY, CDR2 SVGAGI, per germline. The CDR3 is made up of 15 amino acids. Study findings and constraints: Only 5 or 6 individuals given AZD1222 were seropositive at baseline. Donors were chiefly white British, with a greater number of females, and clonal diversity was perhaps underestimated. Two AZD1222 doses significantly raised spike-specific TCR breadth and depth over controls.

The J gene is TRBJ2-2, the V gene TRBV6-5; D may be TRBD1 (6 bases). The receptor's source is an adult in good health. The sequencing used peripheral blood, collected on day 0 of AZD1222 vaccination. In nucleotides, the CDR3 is TGTGCCAGCAGAGGCGGCTTTGACAGGTTCGGGGAGCTGTTTTTT. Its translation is CASRGGFDRFGELFF.